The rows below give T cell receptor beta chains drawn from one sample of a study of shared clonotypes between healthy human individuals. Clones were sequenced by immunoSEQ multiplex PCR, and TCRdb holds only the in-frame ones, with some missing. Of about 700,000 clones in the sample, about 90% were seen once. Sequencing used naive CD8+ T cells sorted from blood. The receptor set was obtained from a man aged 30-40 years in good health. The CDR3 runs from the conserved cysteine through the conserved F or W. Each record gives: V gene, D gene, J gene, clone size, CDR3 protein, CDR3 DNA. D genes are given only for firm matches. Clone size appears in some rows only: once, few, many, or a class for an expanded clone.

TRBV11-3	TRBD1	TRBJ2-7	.	CASSSGQGSSYEQYF	TGTGCCAGCAGCTCCGGACAGGGGAGCTCCTACGAGCAGTACTTC
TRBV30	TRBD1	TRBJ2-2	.	CAWVPGQGVITGELFF	TGTGCCTGGGTCCCGGGACAGGGTGTTATAACCGGGGAGCTGTTTTTT
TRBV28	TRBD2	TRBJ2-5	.	CASSSRLAGEETQYF	TGTGCCAGCAGTTCCCGACTAGCGGGTGAAGAGACCCAGTACTTC
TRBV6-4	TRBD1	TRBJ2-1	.	CASSDEGTGSYNEQFF	TGTGCCAGCAGTGACGAGGGGACAGGGTCCTACAATGAGCAGTTCTTC
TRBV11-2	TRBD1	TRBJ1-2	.	CASSSPGTAYGYTF	TGTGCCAGCAGCTCGCCCGGGACAGCTTATGGCTACACCTTC
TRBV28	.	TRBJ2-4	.	CASSLPPWRLAKNIQYF	TGTGCCAGCAGTTTACCACCCTGGCGGCTAGCCAAAAACATTCAGTACTTC
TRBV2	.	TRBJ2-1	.	CASSVTNNEQFF	TGTGCCAGCAGTGTTACAAACAATGAGCAGTTCTTC
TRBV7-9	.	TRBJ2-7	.	CASSPPLTASYEQYF	TGTGCCAGCAGCCCGCCCCTGACAGCCTCCTACGAGCAGTACTTC
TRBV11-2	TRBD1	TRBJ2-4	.	CASSLGDRGDIQYF	TGTGCCAGCAGCTTGGGGGACAGGGGAGACATTCAGTACTTC
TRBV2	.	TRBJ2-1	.	CASSGSGDTYNEQFF	TGTGCCAGCAGTGGATCAGGGGACACCTACAATGAGCAGTTCTTC
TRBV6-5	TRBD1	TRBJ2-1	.	CASSYPGTGKNEQFF	TGTGCCAGCAGTTACCCCGGGACAGGGAAGAATGAGCAGTTCTTC
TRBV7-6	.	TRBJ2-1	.	CASSLARAENIYNEQFF	TGTGCCAGCAGCTTAGCGCGGGCAGAAAATATTTACAATGAGCAGTTCTTC
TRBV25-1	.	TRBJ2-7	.	CASSDDRGSKSYEQYF	TGTGCCAGCAGTGATGATAGGGGGTCGAAGTCCTACGAGCAGTACTTC
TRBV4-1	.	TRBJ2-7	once	CASSQENLGSYEQYF	TGCGCCAGCAGCCAAGAAAACCTCGGCTCCTACGAGCAGTACTTC
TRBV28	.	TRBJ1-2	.	CASSLVPESNYGYTF	TGTGCCAGCAGTTTAGTCCCCGAATCTAACTATGGCTACACCTTC